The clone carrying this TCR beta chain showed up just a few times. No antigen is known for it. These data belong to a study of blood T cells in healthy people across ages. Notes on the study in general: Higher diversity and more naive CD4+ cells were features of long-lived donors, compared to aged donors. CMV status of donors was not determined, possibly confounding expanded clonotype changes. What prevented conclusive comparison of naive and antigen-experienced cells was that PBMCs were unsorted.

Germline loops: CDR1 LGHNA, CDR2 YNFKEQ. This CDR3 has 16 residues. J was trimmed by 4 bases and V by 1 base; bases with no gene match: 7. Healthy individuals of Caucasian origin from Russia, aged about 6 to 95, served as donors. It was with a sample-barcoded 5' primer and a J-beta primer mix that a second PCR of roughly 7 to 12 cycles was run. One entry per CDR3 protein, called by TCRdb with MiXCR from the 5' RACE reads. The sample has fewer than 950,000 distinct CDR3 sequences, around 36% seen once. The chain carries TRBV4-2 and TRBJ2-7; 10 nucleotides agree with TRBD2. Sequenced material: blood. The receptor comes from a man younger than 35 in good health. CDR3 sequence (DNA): TGTGCCAGCAGCCAAGTTCCCCTAGCGGGGGAATACGAGCAGTACTTC. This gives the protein CASSQVPLAGEYEQYF.